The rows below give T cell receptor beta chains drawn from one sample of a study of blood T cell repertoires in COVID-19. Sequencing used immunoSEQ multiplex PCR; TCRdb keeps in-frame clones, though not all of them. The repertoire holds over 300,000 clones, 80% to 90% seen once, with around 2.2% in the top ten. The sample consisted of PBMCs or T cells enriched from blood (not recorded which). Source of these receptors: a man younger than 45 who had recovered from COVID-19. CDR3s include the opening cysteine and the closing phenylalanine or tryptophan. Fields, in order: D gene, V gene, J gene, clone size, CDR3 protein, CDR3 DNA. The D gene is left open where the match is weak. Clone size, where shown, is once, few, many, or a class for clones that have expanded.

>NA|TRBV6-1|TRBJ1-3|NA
CASSDRHSGNTIYF
TGTGCCAGCAGTGATAGACACTCTGGAAACACCATATATTTT
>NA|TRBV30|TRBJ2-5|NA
CAWNQGWETQYF
TGTGCCTGGAACCAGGGGTGGGAGACCCAGTACTTC
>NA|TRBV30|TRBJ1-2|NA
CAWSAGDGYTF
TGTGCCTGGAGTGCAGGGGACGGCTACACCTTC
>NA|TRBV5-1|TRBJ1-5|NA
CASSTRQGNQPQHF
TGCGCCAGCAGCACCCGACAGGGCAATCAGCCCCAGCATTTT
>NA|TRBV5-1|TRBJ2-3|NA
CASSSGYTDTQYF
TGCGCCAGCAGCTCGGGGTACACAGATACGCAGTATTTT
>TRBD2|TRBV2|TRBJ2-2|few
CASSREAGELFF
TGTGCCAGCAGTCGGGAGGCCGGGGAGCTGTTTTTT
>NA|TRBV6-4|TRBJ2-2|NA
CASSGGTGELFF
TGTGCCAGCAGTGGAGGCACCGGGGAGCTGTTTTTT
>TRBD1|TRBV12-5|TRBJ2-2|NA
CASGLATGGSNTGELFF
TGTGCTAGTGGTTTGGCCACAGGGGGCTCGAACACCGGGGAGCTGTTTTTT
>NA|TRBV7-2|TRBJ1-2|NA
CASSLQTDSNYGYTF
TGTGCCAGCAGCTTACAAACAGATTCTAACTATGGCTACACCTTC
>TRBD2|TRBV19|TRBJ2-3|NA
CASSKRRGGTDTQYF
TGTGCCAGTAGTAAAAGGCGGGGGGGGACAGATACGCAGTATTTT
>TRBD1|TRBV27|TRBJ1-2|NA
CASSSLTGQDLNYGYTF
TGTGCCAGCAGTTCCCTCACCGGACAGGATTTGAACTATGGCTACACCTTC
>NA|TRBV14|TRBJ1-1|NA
CASSHYRGVKNTEAFF
TGTGCCAGCAGCCACTACCGGGGTGTAAAGAACACTGAAGCTTTCTTT
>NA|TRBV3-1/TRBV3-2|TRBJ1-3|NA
CASSQETVSGNTIYF
TGTGCCAGCAGCCAAGAGACAGTCTCTGGAAACACCATATATTTT
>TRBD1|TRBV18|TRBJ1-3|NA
CASSPPNRGSGNTIYF
TGTGCCAGCTCACCACCGAACAGGGGCTCTGGAAACACCATATATTTT
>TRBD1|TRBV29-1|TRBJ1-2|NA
CSVTGGDDYGYTF
TGCAGCGTTACAGGGGGGGACGACTATGGCTACACCTTC
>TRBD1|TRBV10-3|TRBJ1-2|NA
CATEGQGAGGYTF
TGTGCCACCGAAGGACAGGGGGCAGGGGGCTACACCTTC
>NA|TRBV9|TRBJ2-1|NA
CASSVELSDNEQFF
TGTGCCAGCAGCGTAGAACTATCGGACAATGAGCAGTTCTTC
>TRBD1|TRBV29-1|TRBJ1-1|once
CSAGDRGSTEAFF
TGCAGCGCTGGGGACAGGGGGAGTACTGAAGCTTTCTTT
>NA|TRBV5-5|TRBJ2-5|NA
CASSYTGGGRGETQYF
TGTGCCAGCAGTTATACGGGAGGGGGCCGGGGAGAGACCCAGTACTTC
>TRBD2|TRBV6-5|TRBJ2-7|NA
CASSTPGLANYEQYF
TGTGCCAGCAGCACCCCGGGACTAGCAAACTACGAGCAGTACTTC
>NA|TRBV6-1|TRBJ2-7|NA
CASSEARLGASYEQYF
TGTGCCAGCAGTGAAGCGCGTCTAGGGGCCAGTTACGAGCAGTACTTC
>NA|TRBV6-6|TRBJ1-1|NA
CASGLWGGANLEAFF
TGTGCCAGCGGATTATGGGGTGGGGCGAACCTTGAAGCTTTCTTT
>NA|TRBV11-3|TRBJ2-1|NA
CASSSTKTDRFLKLSNEQFF
TGTGCCAGCAGCTCAACGAAGACAGACAGGTTTTTGAAATTATCTAATGAGCAGTTCTTC
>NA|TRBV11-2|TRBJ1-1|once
CASSLGARGFNTEAFF
TGTGCCAGCAGCTTAGGGGCCAGGGGTTTTAACACTGAAGCTTTCTTT
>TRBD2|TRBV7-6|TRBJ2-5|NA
CASSLLAGGRDQETQYF
TGTGCCAGCAGCCTACTAGCGGGGGGGCGAGACCAAGAGACCCAGTACTTC
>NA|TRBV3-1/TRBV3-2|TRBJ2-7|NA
CASSQVSRGAVHEQYF
TGTGCCAGCAGCCAAGTTTCACGGGGAGCGGTGCACGAGCAGTACTTC
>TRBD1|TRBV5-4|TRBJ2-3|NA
CASSFPGGGTDTQYF
TGTGCCAGCAGCTTCCCAGGGGGTGGGACAGATACGCAGTATTTT
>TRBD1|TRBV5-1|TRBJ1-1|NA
CASSFLDRLNTEAFF
TGCGCCAGCAGCTTCCTGGACAGGTTGAACACTGAAGCTTTCTTT